The clone carrying this T cell receptor beta chain was seen a handful of times. Its antigen is currently unknown. Treatment meaning: oral pan-JAK inhibitor, 5-10 mg twice daily. Germline CDR1 SGHRS, CDR2 YFSETQ. V lost 4 bases to trimming and J lost 0 bases; unmatched junction nucleotides: 4. The CDR3 length is 16 residues. This specimen comes from a study of CD8+ T cells in alopecia areata. Across the study: Severity of treated patients was scored by affected scalp percentage. Findings and limits, study-wide: As there was one nonresponder, how baseline CD8+ expansion relates to response remains uncertain. During tofacitinib treatment, many expanded lesional clones remained in scalp and blood.

Extraction of RNA preceded its reverse transcription into cDNA, which served as the sequencing template. The repertoire was sequenced with immunoSEQ multiplex PCR; TCRdb's copy has only in-frame clones and lacks some. The table has approximately 210,000 clones, approximately 60% seen once. The receptor comes from a human donor with alopecia areata. The input for sequencing was CD4+ T cells sorted from blood, taken at week 4, from a patient treated with tofacitinib. V and J are TRBV5-1 and TRBJ2-3; TRBD2 agrees at 11 bases. The chain's CDR3 is CASSVLAGGSTDTQYF. As DNA, the CDR3 is TGCGCCAGCAGCGTATTAGCGGGAGGGAGCACAGATACGCAGTATTTT. The entire variable domain, with the rest obtained from reference TRBV5-1 and TRBJ2-3, is as follows: KAGVTQTPRYLIKTRGQQVTLSCSPISGHRSVSWYQQTPGQGLQFLFEYFSETQRNKGNFPGRFSGRQFSNSRSEMNVSTLELGDSALYLCASSVLAGGSTDTQYFGPGTRLTVL.